The clone carrying this T cell receptor beta chain came up a few times. Its antigen is as yet unknown. The CDR3 covers 13 residues. V was pared by 2 bases and J by 1 base, with 1 base of the junction left unmatched. The germline CDR1 and CDR2 sequences are DFQATT and SNEGSKA (reference sequence). 5'RACE with constant-segment primers built TCRalpha and TCRbeta cDNA libraries with UMIs. From the 5' RACE reads, TCRdb called clonotypes with MiXCR, one entry per CDR3 protein. The sample shows almost 250,000 distinct CDR3 sequences, about 16% of them seen only once. This entry is derived from a study of T-cell memory formation after mild COVID-19. Study background: Most TCR clusters belonged to a single donor. Study-level points and caveats: Within pre-infection memory, some responding clones were found, suggesting cross-reactive memory joined. Clones which contracted sat mainly in CM and EM if CD4+, and in EMRA if CD8+.

The material sequenced was PBMCs or a T cell subset sorted from them (not recorded which). The chain employs TRBV20-1 and TRBJ1-1; 7 positions match TRBD1. The TCR sequence derives from an adult woman who had mild COVID-19 (a few samples of this study predate the infection). Cell type and time point are not known. CDR3 in amino acids: CSARQGGNTEAFF. The CDR3 DNA reads as TGCAGTGCTAGACAGGGGGGGAACACTGAAGCTTTCTTT.